This entry is about one T cell receptor (beta chain). This clonotype has ten or more counts. Its specific antigen is unknown. Per-base quality was not reported, and no clone a single base away is much larger than it. Explained via the paper, the treatment or condition label denotes: allogeneic hematopoietic cell transplantation with graft depleted of TCRalphabeta T cells and CD19 B cells. The children who served as transplant recipients had been given grafts of TCRalphabeta/CD19-depleted allogeneic hematopoietic cells. Libraries were constructed by PCR. Sequencing used an Illumina HiSeq 2500. Molecular barcoding was employed in the preparation of TCR libraries, with unique molecular identifiers being used to normalize TCRbeta repertoire quantification. The raw public data were reprocessed by TCRdb itself: fastp quality trimming at Q25, MiXCR clonotype calling, in-frame beta chains only. Identical CDR3 proteins give one entry, which carries the most common genes and DNA. The sample includes 700,000 or so distinct CDR3 sequences, with over 10% observed a single time. The ten largest clones take up 0.79% of the sample.

The record originates from a study of T-cell reconstitution after alpha-beta-depleted transplantation in children (dated by TCRdb to the mid-2010s). In terms of the full investigation: Using TCR repertoire profiling, the study quantitatively followed how T-cell immune reconstitution unfolded in children after TCRalphabeta/CD19-depleted allogeneic hematopoietic cell transplantation.

The germline V gene (reference sequence) provides CDR1 MNHEY and CDR2 SMNVEV. Measured from the cysteine to the phenylalanine, the CDR3 is 14 residues long. Just CDR3 DNA is preserved here, 42 bases in frame from base 1. V is reduced by 5 bases and J by 11 bases, leaving a spacing of 21 bases between them. What the research found in general, with its limitations: The apparently early recovery of alphabetaT-cell counts about two months after transplant reportedly depended on only several hundred rapidly expanded clones that came from non-depleted graft cells. In some patients, the high TCRbeta diversity seen at day 60 was put down to recipient T cells and intrathymic progenitors that had survived conditioning. The frequencies of hyperexpanded clones fell over the following months, and after one year, T-cell counts and TCRbeta diversity were mostly attributed to newly produced T cells.

The sequence was obtained from a girl aged 2-15 years with congenital amegakaryocytic thrombocytopenia, due to receive a stem cell transplant. This specimen consisted of PBMCs, obtained before TCRalphabeta/CD19-depleted stem cell transplant. Recombination joined TRBV27 with TRBJ1-1; confidence is insufficient to name the D gene. The CDR3 region reads CASSPTVAPRDAFF. Read as DNA, the sequence is TGTGCCAGCAGTCCGACGGTGGCCCCACGGGATGCTTTCTTT.